This TCR beta chain was sequenced in a study of response to subunit inactivated influenza vaccine. Study-level results: Each seasonal influenza vaccination recruits few new T cells, the authors suggested.

In its sample, this clonotype was seen a few times. The antigen remains undetermined. TCRdb used MiXCR to reprocess the RT-PCR reads, holding one entry per CDR3 protein. The profile shows hundreds of thousands of distinct CDR3 sequences, roughly 20% of them singletons. The CDR3 totals 16 residues. With 5 bases removed from V and 12 bases from J, the gap between germline ends came to 26 bases. The sequence derives from a man in his fifties who received an inactivated influenza vaccine. Here the sequenced sample was PBMCs from blood, taken 5 days after vaccination. This chain joins TRBV12-3 or TRBV12-4 and TRBJ2-1; D is possibly TRBD1 (6 bases). CDR3 sequence reads: CASSPPSLDRPSRQFF. The CDR3 DNA reads as TGTGCCAGCAGTCCTCCCTCCCTCGACAGGCCATCTAGGCAGTTCTTC.